This TCR beta chain was captured in a study of T cell repertoires and leukemia-associated antigens. TCRdb reprocessed the 5' RACE reads with MiXCR, giving one entry per CDR3 protein. The table shows about 11,000 distinct CDR3 sequences, with 35% to 45% occurring only once. CD3+ T cells were rested overnight without fetal bovine serum. Germline loops: CDR1 MNHEY, CDR2 SVGAGI. The CDR3 is 19 amino acids. Losses at the gene ends were 2 bases for V and 7 bases for J; bases not matched to a gene: 22. Study-wide results and caveats: No significant group difference appeared in Vbeta, Jbeta or VDJ counts. No direct test of specificity or function was done for expanded clones.

Of note for this clonotype: Its antigen is not known.

The gene calls are TRBV6-5 and TRBJ1-2; 7 bases match TRBD1. Sequencing was performed on CD3+ T cells sorted from blood and cultured. The receptor's source is a female donor in good health. In DNA form, the CDR3 reads TGTGCCAGCAGTTACCTCCATAAGGTTCCTGGACAGGACGCCTGTGGCTACACCTTC. It codes for CASSYLHKVPGQDACGYTF.